The 20 T cell receptor beta chains below were found in one sample sequenced in a study of T cell responses to AZD1222 COVID-19 vaccine. Profiled with immunoSEQ multiplex PCR; TCRdb holds only in-frame clones, not every one. Of 200,000 to 250,000 clones listed, 94% are singletons. The sample here was peripheral blood, taken 28 days after the second dose of the MenACWY control vaccine. These receptors all come from an adult who received the MenACWY meningococcal vaccine as a control.

The rearrangement joins TRBV6-5 to TRBJ2-5, with D perhaps given as TRBD1 or TRBD2 (5 bases each). The V end was cut by 4 bases, the J end by 7 bases, with 16 bases between. The CDR3 length is 14 residues. Germline V CDR1 and CDR2: MNHEY, SVGAGI. CDR3 in DNA: TGTGCCAGCAGTTTTAGTACTGGGGGTCCGACCCAGTACTTC. This codes for CASSFSTGGPTQYF.

V usage is TRBV27 and J usage is TRBJ2-1, with TRBD2 identical over 13 bases. Looked up from germline, CDR1 is MNHEY and CDR2 is SMNVEV (reference sequence). This CDR3 contains 14 residues. The J segment lost 7 bases and the V segment lost 5 bases, leaving 2 bases of the junction unmatched. The CDR3 reads CASSRTSGSNEQFF. The CDR3 DNA follows: TGTGCCAGCAGTCGGACTAGCGGGAGTAATGAGCAGTTCTTC.

The chain employs TRBV2 and TRBJ1-5, with no clear D. Germline V gene lookup returns CDR1 SNHLY and CDR2 FYNNEI. The CDR3 sequence is 16 residues long. With 3 bases removed from V and 0 bases from J, the gap between germline ends came to 12 bases. Here the CDR3 DNA reads TGTGCCAGCAGTGATCATTGGGCTTTTAGCAATCAGCCCCAGCATTTT. Its protein product is CASSDHWAFSNQPQHF.

The chain recombines TRBV5-8 with TRBJ1-2; D ambiguous. The germline V and J ends were trimmed by 4 bases and 4 bases, with 14 bases remaining between them. The CDR3 sequence is 14 residues long. Germline CDR1 and CDR2: SGHTS and YDEGEE. The CDR3 reads CASSRISAGYGYTF. As DNA, the CDR3 is TGTGCCAGCAGCAGGATCTCGGCGGGCTATGGCTACACCTTC. The full variable domain, its missing parts supplied by reference TRBV5-8 and TRBJ1-2, is EAGVTQSPTHLIKTRGQQATLRCSPISGHTSVYWYQQALGLGLQFLLWYDEGEERNRGNFPPRFSGRQFPNYSSELNVNALELEDSALYLCASSRISAGYGYTFGSGTRLTVV.

The chain is built from TRBV6-1 and TRBJ2-3, with D perhaps matching TRBD1 (6 bases). Germline V gives CDR1 MNHNS, CDR2 SASEGT. V was shortened by 1 base and J by 0 bases, with 11 bases between the two germline ends. The CDR3 has 16 residues. The CDR3 region is CASSEGATGSTDTQYF. The CDR3 DNA reads as TGTGCCAGCAGTGAAGGGGCCACAGGGAGCACAGATACGCAGTATTTT.

This chain links TRBV25-1 with TRBJ2-7; 7 positions match TRBD1. V trimming: 10 bases; J trimming: 5 bases; junction bases outside the gene matches: 8. The germline CDR1 and CDR2 sequences are MGHDK and SYGVNS. This CDR3 comprises 12 residues. The CDR3 here is CATTGAVNEQYF. The CDR3 DNA reads as TGTGCCACCACAGGGGCTGTCAACGAGCAGTACTTC.

This chain joins TRBV9 and TRBJ2-2; either TRBD1 or TRBD2 may fit D (5 bases each). The CDR3 runs 17 residues. Per the germline V gene, CDR1 is SGDLS and CDR2 is YYNGEE. Trimming removed 0 bases at V and 3 bases at J, with 15 bases between. CDR3 in DNA: TGTGCCAGCAGCGTAGGGCTTGCTAGAGGGGACACCGGGGAGCTGTTTTTT. It translates to CASSVGLARGDTGELFF.

The chain links TRBV13 to TRBJ2-1; D is possibly TRBD1 (6 bases). The V gene lost 5 bases and the J gene lost 4 bases, with 18 bases spanning the gap. The CDR3 has 16 amino acids. CDR1 PRHDT and CDR2 FYEKMQ come from the germline V gene (reference sequence). CDR3 sequence: CASSRPGAGSYNEQFF. The CDR3 region has the DNA TGTGCCAGCAGCCGTCCAGGGGCTGGGAGTTACAATGAGCAGTTCTTC.

The CDR3 bases are TGTGCCAGTAGTATTTTGCCTAGCGGGGGGGCCAATGAGCAGTTCTTC. Amino acid sequence: CASSILPSGGANEQFF. The chain carries TRBV19 and TRBJ2-1, with TRBD2 matching over 12 bases. CDR1 and CDR2 (germline): LNHDA, SQIVND (reference sequence). Trimming at V came to 3 bases and at J to 6 bases, leaving 6 bases not matched to a gene. This CDR3 spans 16 amino acids.

This clone was observed a single time. The rearrangement links TRBV10-2 to TRBJ2-1; TRBD2 agrees at 11 bases. J gave up 13 bases and V 9 bases, and 2 bases lay outside the gene matches. Germline V CDR1 and CDR2: WSHSY, SAAADI. The CDR3 contains 10 residues. This CDR3 is CASSGGAQFF. The DNA of the CDR3 is TGCGCCAGTAGCGGGGGGGCCCAGTTCTTC.

This sequence joins TRBV5-1 and TRBJ2-5; 8 nucleotides line up with TRBD1. J lost 1 base, V lost 0 bases, and 5 bases had no gene match. The CDR3 loop spans 16 amino acids. The germline V gene has CDR1 SGHRS and CDR2 YFSETQ. CDR3 nucleotide sequence: TGCGCCAGCAGCTTGGCACCTCAGGGGGCCCAAGAGACCCAGTACTTC. Protein sequence: CASSLAPQGAQETQYF.

The genes are TRBV7-2 and TRBJ2-1; 8 nucleotides match TRBD2. With V trimmed by 5 bases and J by 6 bases, 12 bases remained unmatched. CDR3 length equals 16 residues. Looked up from germline, CDR1 is SGHTA and CDR2 is FQGNSA. The DNA for the CDR3 is TGTGCCAGCAGCCCCCGGCTCGGGGGGGCTTTCAATGAGCAGTTCTTC. Translation gives CASSPRLGGAFNEQFF.

This clone turned up a few times. This chain uses TRBV24-1 with TRBJ2-3; possibly TRBD2 for D (6 bases). Trimming shortened V by 9 bases and J by 2 bases, and 8 bases separated the two germline ends. The germline gives CDR1 KGHDR, CDR2 SFDVKD. The CDR3 is made up of 12 amino acids. For the CDR3, the DNA is TGTGCCACCGGGGACTCCACAGATACGCAGTATTTT. Translated: CATGDSTDTQYF.

The chain joins TRBV6-5 to TRBJ1-2; the D gene is possibly TRBD1 (6 bases). Per germline, CDR1 MNHEY and CDR2 SVGAGI. The CDR3 sequence is 15 residues long. V dropped 1 base and J dropped 0 bases, with 9 bases sitting between them. For the CDR3, the DNA is TGTGCCAGCAGTTACTTACAGGGAGCTAACTATGGCTACACCTTC. Residues: CASSYLQGANYGYTF.

The genes are TRBV29-1 and TRBJ1-1; D unclear. The CDR3 totals 11 residues. CDR1 and CDR2 from the germline V gene are SQVTM and ANQGSEA. Trimming took 7 bases from V and 11 from J, leaving 17 bases between them. CDR3 loop: CSAPGVPGAFF. DNA of the CDR3: TGCAGCGCTCCCGGTGTTCCTGGGGCTTTCTTT.

The V gene is TRBV6-2 or TRBV6-3, the J gene TRBJ1-6, with 10 bases fitting TRBD1. V shed 0 bases, J shed 7 bases, and the junction held 6 bases outside the gene matches. The germline CDR1 and CDR2 sequences are MNHEY and SVGEGT. This CDR3 spans 17 amino acids. This CDR3 is CASSYSLGDRGNSPLHF. In DNA form, the CDR3 reads TGTGCCAGCAGTTACTCCTTGGGGGACAGGGGAAATTCACCCCTCCACTTT.

V and J are TRBV4-1 and TRBJ1-6, with D hard to call. Per the germline V gene, CDR1 is MGHRA and CDR2 is YSYEKL. The CDR3 totals 14 residues. V was shortened by 1 base and J by 10 bases, with 11 bases between the two germline ends. CDR3 loop: CASSQGGPSSPLHF. The CDR3 coding sequence is TGCGCCAGCAGCCAAGGAGGACCTAGCTCACCCCTCCACTTT.

This chain links TRBV12-3 or TRBV12-4 with TRBJ2-1; 9 bases agree with TRBD2. The CDR3 loop spans 11 amino acids. The V segment lost 7 bases and the J segment 11 bases; nucleotides outside the gene matches: 3. In DNA, the CDR3 is TGTGCCAGCACCCTAGCGGGGAAGCAGTTCTTC. Translating it yields CASTLAGKQFF.

V usage is TRBV9 and J usage is TRBJ1-6, with D uncertain. The CDR3 totals 16 residues. CDR1 SGDLS and CDR2 YYNGEE come from the germline V gene. V was shortened by 1 base and J by 2 bases, with 10 bases between the two germline ends. CDR3 amino acids: CASSVSASAYNSPLHF. For the CDR3, the DNA is TGTGCCAGCAGCGTATCCGCTAGCGCCTATAATTCACCCCTCCACTTT.

The chain has TRBV28 and TRBJ2-7, with a tentative D call TRBD1 (6 bases). The germline CDR1 and CDR2 sequences are MDHEN and SYDVKM. With 2 bases removed from V and 3 bases from J, the gap between germline ends came to 17 bases. The CDR3 totals 16 residues. Here the CDR3 reads CASSLMVRQGRYEQYF. As DNA, the CDR3 is TGTGCCAGCAGTTTAATGGTCCGTCAGGGGCGCTACGAGCAGTACTTC. Using reference TRBV28 and TRBJ2-7 for the parts outside the CDR3, the full variable domain is DVKVTQSSRYLVKRTGEKVFLECVQDMDHENMFWYRQDPGLGLRLIYFSYDVKMKEKGDIPEGYSVSREKKERFSLILESASTNQTSMYLCASSLMVRQGRYEQYFGPGTRLTVT.